The 4 T cell receptor beta chains listed next were all sequenced from one sample in a study of T cells in women clearing cervical HPV infection. Only in-frame clones appear in the TCRdb table, and some are missing; sequencing was by immunoSEQ multiplex PCR. Here the sample table reports around 20,000 clones. The sequencing input was blood buffy coat. These receptor sequences come from a woman between 18 and 70 years old with a cervical HPV16 infection that either progressed to CIN3+ or cleared (not recorded which).

Notes on this clone: The read falls 3 residues short of the CDR3 end, and the missing part is taken from the germline J gene. The chain is built from TRBV7-2 and TRBJ2-2; 10 bases agree with TRBD1. Germline lookup yields CDR1 SGHTA and CDR2 FQGNSA. This CDR3 has 15 residues. The CDR3 protein is CASSLHGQGVEKLFF. The sequenced CDR3 bases are TGTGCCAGCAGCTTACACGGACAGGGGGTCGAAAAG.

As to this clone: With the read ending 3 residues before the CDR3 end, the germline J gene is used to fill in that end. The chain has TRBV30 and TRBJ2-2, with TRBD1 matching 8 bases. CDR1 is GTSNPN, CDR2 SVGIG, per germline (reference sequence). J was trimmed by 7 bases and V by 2 bases; bases with no gene match: 6. The CDR3 has 14 residues. This CDR3 is CAWSLGQGGGELFF. CDR3 DNA (partial): TGTGCCTGGAGTCTCGGACAGGGCGGCGGGGAG.

As for this clone: The read ends 3 residues early relative to the CDR3; the germline J gene fills the gap. J is TRBJ2-4 and V is TRBV29-1; the match to TRBD1 covers 10 bases. This CDR3 region has 15 residues. The germline CDR1 and CDR2 sequences are SQVTM and ANQGSEA. The covered CDR3 bases are TGCAGCGTCCCGAGCAGGGACAGGGGCTTAGGGGGT. Protein product: CSVPSRDRGLGG. The entire CDR3 protein reads CSVPSRDRGLGGQYF. The variable domain in full, completed from reference TRBV29-1 and TRBJ2-4, reads SAVISQKPSRDICQRGTSLTIQCQVDSQVTMMFWYRQQPGQSLTLIATANQGSEATYESGFVIDKFPISRPNLTFSTLTVSNMSPEDSSIYLCSVPSRDRGLGGQYFGAGTRLSVL.

On this clone: With the read ending 3 residues before the CDR3 end, the germline J gene is used to fill in that end. The gene calls are TRBV5-1 and TRBJ2-2, with a possible D match to TRBD1 (5 bases). V shed 6 bases and J shed 7 bases, with 10 bases lying between them. The CDR3 has 12 amino acids. Germline V gene lookup returns CDR1 SGHRS and CDR2 YFSETQ. The CDR3 bases that were read are TGCGCCAGCACTTGGGGCAACGGGGAG. Its translation is CASTWGNGE. The full-length CDR3 reads as CASTWGNGELFF.